This TCR beta chain was identified during a study of blood T cell repertoires in COVID-19. As regards this clone: Other DNA sequences within the sample encode an identical CDR3.

Germline V CDR1 and CDR2: MDHEN, SYDVKM. V dropped 3 bases and J dropped 5 bases, with 13 bases sitting between them. The CDR3 has 14 amino acids. Clinical histories supplied by participants themselves formed the basis of cohort assignment. Produced via immunoSEQ multiplex PCR; TCRdb's table is partial and in-frame only. The sample contains 200,000 to 250,000 clones, 70% to 85% of which appear only once. The sequence was collected from a man in his forties who had recovered from COVID-19. Sequencing was done on a sample of PBMCs or T cells enriched from blood (not recorded which). The V call is TRBV28, the J call TRBJ1-2; D is unclear. CDR3 nucleotide sequence: TGTGCCAGCAGTTTGGGCAGCGGAGGATATGGCTACACCTTC. Translation gives CASSLGSGGYGYTF.